The present T cell receptor (beta chain) was sequenced within a study of cytomegalovirus exposure and HLA in healthy donors. Points from the study as a whole: The likely explanation for a cluster of highly shared sequence variants was sequencing artifact. Serostatus for CMV was the only available immune exposure information. As a later analysis revealed, the rate of TCR association differed by HLA locus, with DRB1 most and HLA-C fewest. Using a false discovery rate of 0.05, a later analysis showed that 16,000 or so TCR beta sequences were associated with HLA alleles.

Both 60 Vbeta primers and 13 Jbeta primers went into the PCR. Clones were sequenced by immunoSEQ multiplex PCR, and TCRdb holds only the in-frame ones, with some missing. This table holds fewer than 130,000 clones, around 62% found once. This CDR3 comprises 15 residues. V shed 6 bases and J 4 bases; nucleotides not matched to a gene: 8. Germline lookup yields CDR1 SGHTA and CDR2 FQGNSA. Concerning this clone itself: Its antigen is still unknown.

Sample: PBMCs. The chain combines TRBV7-2 with TRBJ2-7; TRBD1 matches 11 bases. The clonotype comes from a man younger than 45 in good health and CMV-seropositive. CDR3 nucleotides: TGTGCCAGCAGTTATAACCGGGACAGGGGGTACGAGCAGTACTTC. It translates to CASSYNRDRGYEQYF.